This TCR beta chain was obtained from a study of beta chain features in type 1 diabetes. Whole-study findings and limits: Insertion counts at VDJ junctions were lower in type 1 diabetes patients, who also showed more deletions there. Across all four CD4+ subsets, people with type 1 diabetes showed modestly shorter TCRB CDR3s.

Sequenced material consisted of expressed TCRB transcripts (all of the isolated RNA was reverse transcribed). Generated by immunoSEQ multiplex PCR, the TCRdb table keeps only in-frame clones and is missing some. The sample has around 240,000 clones; 16% are singletons. CDR1 SGHDN and CDR2 FVKESK come from the germline V gene. CDR3 size: 16 residues. V dropped 5 bases and J dropped 3 bases, with 17 bases sitting between them. The table lists this clone with a few counts. Its antigen is unidentified. The V and J genes are TRBV14 and TRBJ2-1, with D maybe TRBD2 (5 bases). Material: naive CD4+ T cells from blood. The TCR was taken from a man between 25 and 39 years old with type 1 diabetes. The CDR3 loop reads CASSLATRSFYNEQFF. The DNA of the CDR3 is TGTGCCAGCAGCTTGGCTACTAGGTCTTTCTACAATGAGCAGTTCTTC.